This T cell receptor (beta chain) was recorded in a study of blood T cell repertoires in COVID-19. Study processing details: Researchers report that nucleated cell counts were estimated from reference gene primer amplification. Clones were sequenced by immunoSEQ multiplex PCR, and TCRdb holds only the in-frame ones, with some missing. V and J calls and clone size come straight from that table; D and trimming were deduced from the DNA. The repertoire holds 130,000 to 150,000 clones, with 70% to 85% as singletons. Germline V CDR1 and CDR2: LGHDT, YNNKEL (reference sequence). This CDR3 is built from 15 residues. Trimming shortened V by 4 bases and J by 4 bases, and 14 bases separated the two germline ends.

The J gene is TRBJ2-1, the V gene TRBV3-1 (or the pseudogene TRBV3-2), with TRBD2 as a possible D gene (6 bases). The specimen sequenced was peripheral blood. This sequence was found in a woman of 80 years or more in a cohort sampled during active or convalescent COVID-19. CDR3 region: CASSLGTGTYNEQFF. CDR3 coding DNA: TGTGCCAGCAGCCTTGGGACTGGGACTTACAATGAGCAGTTCTTC.